This note documents a single T cell receptor beta chain sequence. Its antigen remains unknown. Trimming removed 1 base from V and 4 bases from J; junction bases left unmatched: 6. The germline CDR1 and CDR2 sequences are MDHEN and SYDVKM. The CDR3 is 16 residues long. This sample stems from a study of immune evolution from preneoplasia to lung adenocarcinoma. Overall study results and limits: Later-stage lesions seemingly showed higher T cell density and diversity than normal lung. Top clone share appeared to fall from AAH through AIS, MIA, adenocarcinoma.

The protocol was immunoSEQ multiplex PCR, while the TCRdb copy is restricted to in-frame clones and leaves out a portion. The data contain 4,500 or so clones, roughly 76% of them singletons. The sample comprised FFPE adjacent normal lung tissue. The chain employs TRBV28 and TRBJ1-2; 10 positions agree with TRBD1. The sequence was collected from a donor older than 65 with lung adenocarcinoma. The CDR3 region is CASSLSRQGAFYGYTF. The CDR3 nucleotides read TGTGCCAGCAGTTTATCTCGACAGGGGGCATTCTATGGCTACACCTTC.